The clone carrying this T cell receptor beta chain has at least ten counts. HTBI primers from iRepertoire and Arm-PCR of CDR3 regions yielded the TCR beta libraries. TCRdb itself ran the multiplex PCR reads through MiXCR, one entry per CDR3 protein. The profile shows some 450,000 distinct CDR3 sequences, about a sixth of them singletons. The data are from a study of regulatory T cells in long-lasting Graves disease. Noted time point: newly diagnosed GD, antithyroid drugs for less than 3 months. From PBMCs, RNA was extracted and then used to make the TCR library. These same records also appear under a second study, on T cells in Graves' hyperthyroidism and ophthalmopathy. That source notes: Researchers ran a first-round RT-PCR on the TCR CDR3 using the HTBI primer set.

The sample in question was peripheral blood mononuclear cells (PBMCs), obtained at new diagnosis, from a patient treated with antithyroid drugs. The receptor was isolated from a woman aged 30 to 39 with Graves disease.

The CDR3 nucleotides read TGTGCCAGCAGTTTAATGGTCCCGGGCACCGGGGAGCTGTTTTTT. It encodes CASSLMVPGTGELFF. This sequence joins TRBV28 and TRBJ2-2; D ambiguous. Germline V lookup: CDR1 MDHEN, CDR2 SYDVKM. V shed 2 bases and J shed 4 bases, with 11 bases lying between them. The CDR3 is made up of 15 amino acids.